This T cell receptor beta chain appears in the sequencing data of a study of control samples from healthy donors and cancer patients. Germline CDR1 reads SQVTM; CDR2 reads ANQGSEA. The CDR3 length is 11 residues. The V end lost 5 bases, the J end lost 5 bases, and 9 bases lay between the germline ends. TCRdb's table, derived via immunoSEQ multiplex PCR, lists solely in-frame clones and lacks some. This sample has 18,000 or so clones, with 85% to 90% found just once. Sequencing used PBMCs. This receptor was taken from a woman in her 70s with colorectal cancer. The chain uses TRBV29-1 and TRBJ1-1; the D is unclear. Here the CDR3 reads CSVRRRTEAFF. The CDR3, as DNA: TGCAGCGTTAGAAGGAGGACTGAAGCTTTCTTT.